This T cell receptor (beta chain) appears in the sequencing data of a study of identical twins. TCRdb reprocessed the 5' RACE reads with MiXCR, giving one entry per CDR3 protein. The data show about 530,000 distinct CDR3 sequences, with about 22% seen just once and about 0.5% held by the top ten. This clonotype was seen only a few times. Its specificity is unknown. There were only healthy Caucasians among the donors. V was shortened by 5 bases and J by 1 base, with 2 bases between the two germline ends. The length of the CDR3 is 11 residues. Study-wide points: Instead of following the same donors, the conclusions were based on cross-sectional statistical analysis. Memory repertoires showed no such pattern, whereas abundant cord blood beta clonotypes carried fewer insertions.

This same sample was also taken into another study, of yellow fever vaccine responses in identical twins.

The source is a woman aged 18-29 years in good health. This rearrangement joins TRBV12-3 or TRBV12-4 to TRBJ1-2; the D is unclear. The sample comprised CD4+ T cells sorted from blood. DNA of the CDR3: TGTGCCAGCAGTAATAACTATGGCTACACCTTC. It yields the protein CASSNNYGYTF.